This is a list of T cell receptor beta chains from one sample in a study of beta chain features in type 1 diabetes. The protocol was immunoSEQ multiplex PCR, while the TCRdb copy is restricted to in-frame clones and leaves out a portion. This table holds under 950,000 clones, about 17% found once. Sequencing was performed on naive CD4+ T cells from blood. Receptors originate from a woman between 18 and 30 years old in good health. The CDR3 runs from the conserved cysteine through the conserved F or W. D genes are given only for firm matches. Clone sizes are given selectively: once, few, many, or a class where the clone is expanded.

clone size,J gene,V gene,D gene,CDR3 DNA,CDR3 protein
few,TRBJ1-4,TRBV6-6,-,TGTGCCAGCAGTTACGAGGGACGGATAAATGAAAAACTGTTTTTT,CASSYEGRINEKLFF
-,TRBJ1-2,TRBV5-4,TRBD1,TGCGCCAGCAGCCGGGACAGCGGAAACTATGGCTACACCTTC,CASSRDSGNYGYTF
-,TRBJ1-2,TRBV5-6,-,TGTGCCAGCAGCTTGGGTCACGCTGGCTACACCTTC,CASSLGHAGYTF
-,TRBJ2-4,TRBV9,TRBD2,TGTGCCAGCAGCCCAACTTCTCCGGGACTAGGAACCCTACTAGCCAAAAACATTCAGTACTTC,CASSPTSPGLGTLLAKNIQYF
few,TRBJ1-5,TRBV4-1,TRBD1,TGCGCCAGCAGCCAAGAGTGGGACAGGGGGCTCCGGCCCCAGCATTTT,CASSQEWDRGLRPQHF
-,TRBJ2-5,TRBV2,TRBD2,TGTGCCAGCAGTGATCCTACGGGAGGGAAAGAGACCCAGTACTTC,CASSDPTGGKETQYF
few,TRBJ2-1,TRBV4-3,TRBD2,TGCGCCAGCAGCCAAGATTATCAGCGGGAGCAGAATGAGCAGTTCTTC,CASSQDYQREQNEQFF
few,TRBJ2-7,TRBV23-1,-,TGCGCCAGCAGTCAAGTTACAGGGTCACCTCACGCCGTCCTTTACGAGCAGTACTTC,CASSQVTGSPHAVLYEQYF
few,TRBJ2-7,TRBV12-2,-,TGTGCAAGTCGCTTCCCCTGGAAATGGCAGTACTTC,CASRFPWKWQYF
-,TRBJ2-3,TRBV9,TRBD2,TGTGCCAGCAGCGTAGCGGCTAGCGGGGCCGCACGGGATACGCAGTATTTT,CASSVAASGAARDTQYF
few,TRBJ2-7,TRBV7-2,TRBD1,TGTGCCAGCAGCCTAACCGGGACAGGGGGCTACGAGCAGTACTTC,CASSLTGTGGYEQYF
-,TRBJ2-1,TRBV28,TRBD1,TGTGCCAGCAGACGGACGACAGGGAACAATGAGCAGTTCTTC,CASRRTTGNNEQFF
-,TRBJ2-7,TRBV2,TRBD1,TGTGCCAGCAGTGACGACAGGGGGCTCTACGAGCAGTACTTC,CASSDDRGLYEQYF
-,TRBJ2-5,TRBV7-7,-,TGTGCTAGCAGCTTAGCGAACAGAGAGACCCAGTACTTC,CASSLANRETQYF
-,TRBJ1-1,TRBV7-2,-,TGTGCCAGCAGCCTACTTTATGAGAACACTGAAGCTTTCTTT,CASSLLYENTEAFF
-,TRBJ2-3,TRBV7-9,-,TGTGCCAGCAGCCTAAAAATTTTCGACAGGAACACAGATACGCAGTATTTT,CASSLKIFDRNTDTQYF
-,TRBJ2-2,TRBV7-2,-,TGTGCCAGCAGCCCGGGACAGAACACCGGGGAGCTGTTTTTT,CASSPGQNTGELFF
-,TRBJ2-1,TRBV13,TRBD2,TGTGCCAGCAGCAAAATATGGTCCCCCGGGACTAGCGGGAGAGTTGGGCGCAATGAGCAGTTCTTC,CASSKIWSPGTSGRVGRNEQFF
few,TRBJ2-7,TRBV27,-,TGTGCCAGCAGTTTATCGGGATCACCCTACGAGCAGTACTTC,CASSLSGSPYEQYF
-,TRBJ1-2,TRBV7-2,-,TGTGCCAGCAGCGCATTCCAACTTAACTATGGCTACACCTTC,CASSAFQLNYGYTF